This T cell receptor beta chain was observed in a study of blood T cell repertoires in COVID-19. Per the germline V gene, CDR1 is SGHAT and CDR2 is FQNNGV. Trimming took 2 bases from V and 8 from J, leaving 10 bases between them. This CDR3 has 13 amino acids. Repertoires were generated with immunoSEQ multiplex PCR, while TCRdb's copy carries only in-frame clones and drops some. The sample shows 65,000 or so clones, approximately 90% of them seen only once. The sample comprised peripheral blood. The source is a man aged 50 to 60 with active COVID-19. The genes are TRBV11-2 and TRBJ2-1, with D uncertain. CDR3 coding DNA: TGTGCCAGCAGCTTATCCGGTATCGATGAGCAGTTCTTC. Residues: CASSLSGIDEQFF.